The 28 T cell receptor beta chains given below trace back to one sample, sequenced in a study of blood T cell repertoires in COVID-19. Repertoires were generated with immunoSEQ multiplex PCR, while TCRdb's copy carries only in-frame clones and drops some. Of over 200,000 clones in the sample, 88% are singletons; the top ten hold approximately 0.66%. Specimen: peripheral blood. All receptors come from a man aged 35-49 years with acute or convalescent COVID-19.

V usage is TRBV5-1 and J usage is TRBJ1-3, with 8 bases identical to TRBD1. J was trimmed by 3 bases and V by 3 bases; bases with no gene match: 5. Germline CDR1 reads SGHRS; CDR2 reads YFSETQ. This CDR3 has 15 residues. CDR3 region: CASSWGGQDGNTIYF. The CDR3 DNA reads as TGCGCCAGCAGCTGGGGGGGACAGGATGGAAACACCATATATTTT.

The chain recombines TRBV6-1 with TRBJ1-5; D gene uncertain. V was clipped by 0 bases and J by 5 bases, with 14 bases between them. Germline V gene lookup returns CDR1 MNHNS and CDR2 SASEGT. CDR3 length: 16 amino acids. CDR3 coding DNA: TGTGCCAGCAGTGAAGCGACGGGTAGGCTTTATCAGCCCCAGCATTTT. It yields the protein CASSEATGRLYQPQHF.

V usage is TRBV11-2 and J usage is TRBJ1-5; weak D call: TRBD1 (6 bases). Trimming pared 3 bases from V and 7 bases from J, leaving 13 bases between. The germline CDR1 and CDR2 sequences are SGHAT and FQNNGV. This CDR3 is 14 amino acids long. For the CDR3, the DNA is TGTGCCAGCAGCTTTTCAGGGGCCGACCAGCCCCAGCATTTT. Translating gives CASSFSGADQPQHF.

The chain has TRBV28 and TRBJ1-1; D might be TRBD1 (6 bases). Germline V gene data show CDR1 as MDHEN and CDR2 as SYDVKM. The CDR3 length is 17 residues. Trimming pared 5 bases from V and 1 base from J, leaving 20 bases between. This CDR3 reads CASSPMPRDKGNTEAFF. In DNA form, the CDR3 reads TGTGCCAGCAGTCCTATGCCCCGGGACAAGGGGAACACTGAAGCTTTCTTT.

This chain uses TRBV5-8 with TRBJ2-2, with 8 positions matching TRBD2. Germline CDR1 reads SGHTS; CDR2 reads YDEGEE. V lost 1 base, J lost 5 bases, and 4 bases stayed unmatched. The CDR3 loop spans 15 amino acids. The CDR3 DNA reads as TGTGCCAGCAGCTTGATAGCGGGGCCTACCGGGGAGCTGTTTTTT. Its translation: CASSLIAGPTGELFF. Full variable domain (missing parts from reference TRBV5-8 and TRBJ2-2): EAGVTQSPTHLIKTRGQQATLRCSPISGHTSVYWYQQALGLGLQFLLWYDEGEERNRGNFPPRFSGRQFPNYSSELNVNALELEDSALYLCASSLIAGPTGELFFGEGSRLTVL.

The rearrangement uses TRBV7-8 and TRBJ1-5, with D tentatively TRBD1 (5 bases). CDR3 length equals 16 residues. V was clipped by 4 bases and J by 6 bases, with 19 bases between them. Per germline, CDR1 SGHVS and CDR2 FQNEAQ. The CDR3 loop reads CASSSRTGGLVQPQHF. Written as DNA, the CDR3 is TGTGCCAGCAGCTCCAGGACGGGGGGTTTGGTTCAGCCCCAGCATTTT.

The chain employs TRBV27 and TRBJ2-5; a possible D gene is TRBD2 (5 bases). V dropped 3 bases and J dropped 5 bases, with 10 bases sitting between them. From germline, CDR1 is MNHEY and CDR2 SMNVEV (reference sequence). CDR3 length equals 13 residues. CDR3 sequence: CASSLRTYETQYF. DNA for the CDR3: TGTGCCAGCAGTTTGAGGACTTATGAGACCCAGTACTTC.

The genes are TRBV30 and TRBJ2-7; the D gene is possibly TRBD2 (6 bases). This CDR3 has 14 residues. The V gene lost 1 base and the J gene lost 8 bases, with 18 bases spanning the gap. Germline CDR1 is GTSNPN and CDR2 is SVGIG (reference sequence). The CDR3 is CAWSGLGLLRKQYF. CDR3 nucleotide sequence: TGTGCCTGGAGTGGCCTGGGACTCCTGAGGAAGCAGTACTTC.

The V gene is TRBV9, the J gene TRBJ2-7, with TRBD1 matching 7 bases. CDR3 length equals 15 residues. CDR1 and CDR2 (germline): SGDLS, YYNGEE. The junction had 13 bases not matched to a gene; V was cut back by 4 bases and J by 6 bases. CDR3 DNA sequence: TGTGCCAGCAGCCCACGGACAGGTGCAGGGGGCGAGCAGTACTTC. As protein: CASSPRTGAGGEQYF.

This clone was detected a few times. The chain recombines TRBV5-4 with TRBJ2-3; 8 nucleotides line up with TRBD1. Trimming removed 4 bases from V and 6 bases from J; junction bases left unmatched: 10. The CDR3 is 15 residues long. CDR1 is SGHNT, CDR2 YYREEE, per germline (reference sequence). The CDR3 bases are TGTGCCAGCAGCCGTAGACAGGGGTCCGGGGATACGCAGTATTTT. It translates to CASSRRQGSGDTQYF. Combining the CDR3 with reference TRBV5-4 and TRBJ2-3 gives the whole variable domain ETGVTQSPTHLIKTRGQQVTLRCSSQSGHNTVSWYQQALGQGPQFIFQYYREEENGRGNFPPRFSGLQFPNYSSELNVNALELDDSALYLCASSRRQGSGDTQYFGPGTRLTVL.

This clone has only a few counts. This chain links TRBV2 with TRBJ1-1; 7 bases map to TRBD1. Germline-derived CDR1 and CDR2 are SNHLY and FYNNEI. The CDR3 runs 14 residues. J gave up 4 bases and V 5 bases, and 7 bases lay outside the gene matches. The CDR3 spells CASSYTGDSTEAFF. CDR3 nucleotide sequence: TGTGCCAGCAGTTATACAGGGGATTCCACTGAAGCTTTCTTT.

This chain's CDR3 is CASTHREGSDYGYTF. The CDR3 DNA reads TGTGCCAGCACTCACAGGGAAGGTTCTGACTATGGCTACACCTTC. The genes are TRBV6-6 and TRBJ1-2; a possible D gene is TRBD1 (6 bases). V shed 7 bases and J shed 3 bases, with 18 bases lying between them. The CDR3 is 15 residues long. Germline CDR1 is MNHNY and CDR2 is SVGAGI (reference sequence).

The chain is built from TRBV27 and TRBJ2-7; D is possibly TRBD2 (6 bases). Trimming left V 3 bases short and J 1 base short, with 16 bases between. CDR1 and CDR2 from the germline V gene are MNHEY and SMNVEV (reference sequence). The CDR3 is 16 amino acids. The CDR3 protein is CASSFVSGGVSYEQYF. DNA for the CDR3: TGTGCCAGCAGTTTCGTATCTGGAGGGGTTTCCTACGAGCAGTACTTC.

The V call is TRBV2, the J call TRBJ1-6; unclear D gene. The V end was cut by 0 bases, the J end by 5 bases, with 11 bases between. Looked up from germline, CDR1 is SNHLY and CDR2 is FYNNEI. The CDR3 contains 16 residues. CDR3 protein: CASSEAGGGNNSPLHF. DNA of the CDR3: TGTGCCAGCAGTGAAGCCGGCGGAGGGAATAATTCACCCCTCCACTTT.

The V and J genes are TRBV7-9 and TRBJ2-6, with TRBD2 matching 7 bases. Per the germline V gene, CDR1 is SEHNR and CDR2 is FQNEAQ (reference sequence). CDR3 length equals 16 residues. With 1 base clipped from V and 2 bases from J, the junction kept 2 bases outside the gene matches. The CDR3 spells CASSLERGAGANVLTF. The CDR3 region has the DNA TGTGCCAGCAGCTTAGAACGGGGGGCTGGGGCCAACGTCCTGACTTTC.

This clone was seen ten or more times. The chain is built from TRBV27 and TRBJ2-1; 11 nucleotides align to TRBD2. The junction had 8 bases not matched to a gene; V was cut back by 0 bases and J by 10 bases. This CDR3 comprises 16 residues. Per germline, CDR1 MNHEY and CDR2 SMNVEV (reference sequence). The CDR3 DNA is TGTGCCAGCAGTTTATCGGCGTTAGCGGGAGGGCGGGAGCAGTTCTTC. It is translated as CASSLSALAGGREQFF.

The chain carries TRBV11-1 and TRBJ2-5, with a tentative D call TRBD2 (5 bases). The CDR3 is 15 amino acids. V lost 6 bases and J 2 bases, leaving 16 bases between the germline ends. CDR1 and CDR2 from the germline V gene are SGHAT and FQDESV (reference sequence). In DNA form, the CDR3 reads TGTGCCAGCAGACCCATTATCGGGAATCAAGAGACCCAGTACTTC. Amino acid sequence: CASRPIIGNQETQYF.

This chain uses TRBV18 with TRBJ2-2; TRBD2 matches at 9 bases. This CDR3 has 20 residues. The junction had 14 bases not matched to a gene; V was cut back by 3 bases and J by 0 bases. Germline values: CDR1 KGHSH, CDR2 LQKENI. Here the CDR3 reads CASSPPRGLAGNPNTGELFF. For the CDR3, the DNA is TGTGCCAGCTCACCCCCTCGTGGGCTAGCGGGGAACCCGAACACCGGGGAGCTGTTTTTT.

Only a few counts were recorded for this clone. V gene TRBV7-3 combines with J gene TRBJ2-1; 9 bases match TRBD2. The CDR3 has 16 amino acids. The ends lost 5 bases at V and 1 base at J; junction bases unmatched: 6. CDR1 and CDR2 from the germline V gene are SGHTA and FQGTGA. DNA of the CDR3: TGTGCCAGCAGCGTAATTAGCGGGAGTTCCTACAATGAGCAGTTCTTC. This encodes CASSVISGSSYNEQFF. Full variable domain (remainder filled in from reference TRBV7-3 and TRBJ2-1): GAGVSQTPSNKVTEKGKYVELRCDPISGHTALYWYRQSLGQGPEFLIYFQGTGAADDSGLPNDRFFAVRPEGSVSTLKIQRTERGDSAVYLCASSVISGSSYNEQFFGPGTRLTVL.

The chain is built from TRBV27 and TRBJ1-1; TRBD1 matches 7 bases. The trim removed 1 base at V and 5 bases at J, leaving 7 bases unmatched. The CDR3 covers 15 residues. Looked up from germline, CDR1 is MNHEY and CDR2 is SMNVEV (reference sequence). The CDR3 region has the DNA TGTGCCAGCAGTTTATATCAGGGGGGAGTTACTGAAGCTTTCTTT. Amino acid sequence: CASSLYQGGVTEAFF.

The chain joins TRBV7-3 to TRBJ2-5, with 9 bases matching TRBD1. The CDR3 totals 16 residues. Looked up from germline, CDR1 is SGHTA and CDR2 is FQGTGA. With V trimmed by 3 bases and J by 5 bases, 10 bases remained unmatched. The CDR3 region has the DNA TGTGCCAGCAGCTTCTCCGGGACAGGGTCCCGGGAGACCCAGTACTTC. As protein: CASSFSGTGSRETQYF. The whole variable domain, remainder taken from reference TRBV7-3 and TRBJ2-5, is GAGVSQTPSNKVTEKGKYVELRCDPISGHTALYWYRQSLGQGPEFLIYFQGTGAADDSGLPNDRFFAVRPEGSVSTLKIQRTERGDSAVYLCASSFSGTGSRETQYFGPGTRLLVL.

The chain is built from TRBV5-1 and TRBJ2-2; 10 bases align to TRBD1. Trimming removed 4 bases from V and 7 bases from J; junction bases left unmatched: 1. The CDR3 totals 13 residues. CDR1 SGHRS and CDR2 YFSETQ come from the germline V gene. DNA of the CDR3: TGCGCCAGCAGCGGACAGGGGGGCGGGGAGCTGTTTTTT. As protein: CASSGQGGGELFF.

This clone was observed a few times. The chain is built from TRBV28 and TRBJ1-1, with TRBD1 as a possible D gene (6 bases). The CDR3 is made up of 14 amino acids. CDR1 MDHEN and CDR2 SYDVKM come from the germline V gene. V lost 2 bases to trimming and J lost 6 bases, with 13 bases between them. The CDR3 DNA is TGTGCCAGCAGTTTACCGGACAGAGACCCTGAAGCTTTCTTT. Translating gives CASSLPDRDPEAFF.

The chain joins TRBV2 to TRBJ2-2, with D maybe TRBD1 (5 bases). The ends were cut back, 5 bases at V and 4 bases at J, with 11 bases in the middle. The length of the CDR3 is 14 residues. CDR1 and CDR2 from the germline V gene are SNHLY and FYNNEI. The DNA of the CDR3 is TGTGCCAGCAGTCTTCAGGGTACCACCGGGGAGCTGTTTTTT. It yields the protein CASSLQGTTGELFF.

Points on this clone: A junction end diverges from the germline sequence, so it may reflect a read error. The V and J genes are TRBV27 and TRBJ2-5; D is perhaps TRBD1 (5 bases). Per germline, CDR1 MNHEY and CDR2 SMNVEV (reference sequence). The CDR3 runs 14 residues. The CDR3 nucleotides are TGTGCCAGCAGTTTACAGGGTCCAAGAGAGGCCCAGTACTTC. Its translation: CASSLQGPREAQYF.

V is TRBV3-1 (or the pseudogene TRBV3-2) and J is TRBJ1-2; 8 bases are shared with TRBD1. J was trimmed by 11 bases and V by 0 bases; bases with no gene match: 5. Germline V lookup: CDR1 LGHDT, CDR2 YNNKEL (reference sequence). There are 13 residues in the CDR3. The CDR3 bases are TGTGCCAGCAGCCAAGATCTGGACAGGGATTACACCTTC. Translating gives CASSQDLDRDYTF.

The V and J genes are TRBV19 and TRBJ2-2, with D possibly TRBD1 on 6 matching bases. The length of the CDR3 is 14 residues. CDR1 is LNHDA and CDR2 is SQIVND in the germline V gene (reference sequence). Between the trimmed V and J ends, which lost 1 base and 7 bases, there was a span of 10 bases. The CDR3 bases are TGTGCCAGTAGTATAGCCAGGGGCGGCGGGGAGCTGTTTTTT. It codes for CASSIARGGGELFF.

This chain connects TRBV19 to TRBJ2-7; D gene uncertain. CDR3 length: 13 amino acids. V was pared by 0 bases and J by 4 bases, with 7 bases between. The V gene's germline CDR1 is LNHDA and CDR2 SQIVND (reference sequence). The CDR3 reads CASSIDREYEQYF. As DNA, the CDR3 is TGTGCCAGTAGTATAGATCGAGAATACGAGCAGTACTTC.